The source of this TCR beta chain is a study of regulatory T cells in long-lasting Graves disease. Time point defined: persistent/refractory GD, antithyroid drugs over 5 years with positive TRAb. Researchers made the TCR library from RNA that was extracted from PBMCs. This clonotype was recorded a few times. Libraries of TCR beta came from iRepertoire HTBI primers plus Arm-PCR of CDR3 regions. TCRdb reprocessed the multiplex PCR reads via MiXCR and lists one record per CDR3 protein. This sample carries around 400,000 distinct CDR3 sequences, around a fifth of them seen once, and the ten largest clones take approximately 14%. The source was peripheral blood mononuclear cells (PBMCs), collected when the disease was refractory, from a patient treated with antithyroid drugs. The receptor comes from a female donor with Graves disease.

CDR3 DNA sequence: TGTGCCAGCAGCGTAGAGTTCTACTCCTACGAGCAGTACTTC. Its translation is CASSVEFYSYEQYF. The chain carries TRBV9 and TRBJ2-7; D uncertain. Germline loops: CDR1 SGDLS, CDR2 YYNGEE. V lost 0 bases and J 0 bases, leaving 7 bases between the germline ends. The CDR3 is made up of 14 amino acids.